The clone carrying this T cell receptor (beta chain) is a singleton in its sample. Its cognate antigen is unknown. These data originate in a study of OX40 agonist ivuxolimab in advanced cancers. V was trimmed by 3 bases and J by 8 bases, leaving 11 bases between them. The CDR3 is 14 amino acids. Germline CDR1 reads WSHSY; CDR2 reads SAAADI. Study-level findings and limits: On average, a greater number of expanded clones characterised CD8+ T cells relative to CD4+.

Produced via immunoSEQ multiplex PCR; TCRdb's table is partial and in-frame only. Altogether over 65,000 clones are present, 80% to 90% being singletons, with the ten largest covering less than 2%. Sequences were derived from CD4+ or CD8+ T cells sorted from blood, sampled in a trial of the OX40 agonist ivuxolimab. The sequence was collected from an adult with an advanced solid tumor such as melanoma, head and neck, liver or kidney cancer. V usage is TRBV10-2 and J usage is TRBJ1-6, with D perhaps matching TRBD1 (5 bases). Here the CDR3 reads CASSDRVIHSPLHF. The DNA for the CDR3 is TGCGCCAGCAGTGACAGGGTAATACATTCACCCCTCCACTTT.